The 30 T cell receptor beta chains presented below share a single source sample, sequenced in a study of blood T cell repertoires in COVID-19. The assay was immunoSEQ multiplex PCR, and TCRdb's table has in-frame clones only and misses some. The table has a few hundred thousand clones, about 87% seen once. The sequenced material came from peripheral blood. These receptors all come from a woman in her twenties or thirties with COVID-19, enrolled during active disease.

The genes are TRBV7-2 and TRBJ2-5, with D unresolved. V lost 4 bases to trimming and J lost 5 bases, with 17 bases between them. This CDR3 is built from 15 residues. The germline CDR1 and CDR2 sequences are SGHTA and FQGNSA. The CDR3 here is CASSSRLSVGETQYF. The CDR3, as DNA: TGTGCCAGCAGCTCAAGACTGTCAGTTGGGGAGACCCAGTACTTC.

The genes are TRBV29-1 and TRBJ2-7; possibly TRBD1 for D (6 bases). The CDR3 totals 14 residues. CDR1 is SQVTM, CDR2 ANQGSEA, per germline. Trimming stripped 1 base from V and 7 bases from J, with 17 bases between. The CDR3, as DNA: TGCAGCGTTGAAGGGGACCTAGCAGGGGATGAGCAGTACTTC. The encoded protein is CSVEGDLAGDEQYF.

The rearrangement links TRBV4-1 to TRBJ1-4; D is unresolved. The CDR3 contains 13 residues. Germline CDR1 and CDR2: MGHRA and YSYEKL. V was cut by 2 bases and J by 8 bases, with 9 bases left in between. CDR3 nucleotides: TGCGCCAGCAGCCAACTTCTCGGGGAAAAACTGTTTTTT. Its translation: CASSQLLGEKLFF.

DNA of the CDR3: TGTGCCAGCAGTGCCGGGACAGGGGGCGAGCAGTACTTC. Translation: CASSAGTGGEQYF. The chain recombines TRBV2 with TRBJ2-7; 11 nucleotides line up with TRBD1. V was clipped by 4 bases and J by 6 bases; unmatched bases: 2. From germline, CDR1 is SNHLY and CDR2 FYNNEI. This CDR3 has 13 amino acids.

This clone has just one count. For the CDR3, the DNA is TGTGCCAGCAGCGTTAGACATGACCAGGATAACATTCAGTACTTC. Residues: CASSVRHDQDNIQYF. This sequence joins TRBV9 and TRBJ2-4; D is undetermined. V was trimmed by 2 bases and J by 7 bases, leaving 16 bases between them. The CDR3 consists of 15 residues. The germline gives CDR1 SGDLS, CDR2 YYNGEE.

The chain carries TRBV5-5 and TRBJ2-1, with 7 bases fitting TRBD1. V gave up 4 bases and J gave up 4 bases; unmatched junction bases: 2. The CDR3 sequence is 13 residues long. Germline V gives CDR1 SGHKS, CDR2 YYEKEE (reference sequence). DNA for the CDR3: TGTGCCAGCAGCGAGGACAGGTACAATGAGCAGTTCTTC. Its translation is CASSEDRYNEQFF.

The gene calls are TRBV28 and TRBJ2-7, with a tentative D call TRBD1 (6 bases). The length of the CDR3 is 14 residues. Germline values: CDR1 MDHEN, CDR2 SYDVKM. The V gene lost 2 bases and the J gene lost 2 bases, with 10 bases spanning the gap. DNA of the CDR3: TGTGCCAGCAGTTTAGGCAGGGGAACCTACGAGCAGTACTTC. Protein product: CASSLGRGTYEQYF.

The rearrangement links TRBV28 to TRBJ2-7; TRBD2 matches at 12 bases. The length of the CDR3 is 13 residues. V lost 10 bases, J lost 2 bases, and 3 bases stayed unmatched. Germline V gene sequence: CDR1 MDHEN, CDR2 SYDVKM. CDR3 DNA: TGTGCCACTCGGACTAGCGGGACCTACGAGCAGTACTTC. It is translated as CATRTSGTYEQYF.

The chain is built from TRBV30 and TRBJ2-2; 12 nucleotides agree with TRBD2. The CDR3 has 15 amino acids. With 3 bases clipped from V and 3 bases from J, the junction kept 2 bases outside the gene matches. From germline, CDR1 is GTSNPN and CDR2 SVGIG (reference sequence). This chain's CDR3 is CAWRTSGRDTGELFF. The CDR3 DNA reads TGTGCCTGGAGGACTAGCGGGAGAGACACCGGGGAGCTGTTTTTT.

The V gene is TRBV6-6, the J gene TRBJ2-2; TRBD1 matches at 9 bases. Germline V gene lookup returns CDR1 MNHNY and CDR2 SVGAGI (reference sequence). The CDR3 extends over 18 amino acids. The V segment lost 7 bases and the J segment 1 base; nucleotides outside the gene matches: 13. CDR3 coding DNA: TGTGCCAGCACTCGGTGGGGGAGGGGACAGGGGAACACCGGGGAGCTGTTTTTT. Its protein is CASTRWGRGQGNTGELFF.

The chain uses TRBV19 and TRBJ2-1; a weak D match, TRBD2 (5 bases). V was clipped by 3 bases and J by 0 bases, with 18 bases between them. From germline, CDR1 is LNHDA and CDR2 SQIVND (reference sequence). The CDR3 is 18 residues long. The CDR3 DNA reads TGTGCCAGTAGTATGAGGACTCTGACTCGGAGCTCCTACAATGAGCAGTTCTTC. Translated, it gives CASSMRTLTRSSYNEQFF.

V is TRBV7-9 and J is TRBJ2-2, with TRBD2 matching over 7 bases. V was clipped by 5 bases and J by 6 bases; unmatched bases: 9. The CDR3 has 15 residues. Germline CDR1 SEHNR, CDR2 FQNEAQ (reference sequence). The CDR3 reads CASSPILARPGELFF. The CDR3 DNA reads as TGTGCCAGCAGCCCAATACTAGCGCGTCCCGGGGAGCTGTTTTTT. The variable domain in full, completed from reference TRBV7-9 and TRBJ2-2, reads DTGVSQNPRHKITKRGQNVTFRCDPISEHNRLYWYRQTLGQGPEFLTYFQNEAQLEKSRLLSDRFSAERPKGSFSTLEIQRTEQGDSAMYLCASSPILARPGELFFGEGSRLTVL.

In nucleotides, the CDR3 is TGTGCCAGTAGTGATGGGGGGGACTCCTACAATGAGCAGTTCTTC. It encodes CASSDGGDSYNEQFF. The chain is built from TRBV19 and TRBJ2-1, with TRBD2 matching over 7 bases. The CDR3 has 15 amino acids. Looked up from germline, CDR1 is LNHDA and CDR2 is SQIVND (reference sequence). V lost 5 bases to trimming and J lost 0 bases; unmatched junction nucleotides: 4. The full variable domain, its missing parts supplied by reference TRBV19 and TRBJ2-1, is DGGITQSPKYLFRKEGQNVTLSCEQNLNHDAMYWYRQDPGQGLRLIYYSQIVNDFQKGDIAEGYSVSREKKESFPLTVTSAQKNPTAFYLCASSDGGDSYNEQFFGPGTRLTVL.

There are a few counts of this clone. This chain links TRBV7-8 with TRBJ1-1, with 7 nucleotides matching TRBD1. CDR1 SGHVS and CDR2 FQNEAQ come from the germline V gene. V was clipped by 5 bases and J by 0 bases; unmatched bases: 6. There are 15 residues in the CDR3. The CDR3 loop reads CASSPRDRMNTEAFF. CDR3 bases: TGTGCCAGCAGCCCTCGGGACAGAATGAACACTGAAGCTTTCTTT.

This clone was counted a single time. The gene calls are TRBV28 and TRBJ2-7; 8 bases agree with TRBD1. After removal of 6 bases from V and 2 bases from J, the junction contained 6 bases not matched to a gene. The CDR3 extends over 14 amino acids. Germline V gene data show CDR1 as MDHEN and CDR2 as SYDVKM. This CDR3 reads CASSGQGFPYEQYF. Here the CDR3 DNA reads TGTGCCAGCAGCGGACAGGGATTTCCCTACGAGCAGTACTTC.

This clone was detected many times. This sequence joins TRBV3-1 (or the pseudogene TRBV3-2) and TRBJ2-3; D ambiguous. CDR1 LGHDT and CDR2 YNNKEL come from the germline V gene (reference sequence). V dropped 4 bases and J dropped 0 bases, with 11 bases sitting between them. This CDR3 is built from 15 residues. CDR3 DNA sequence: TGTGCCAGCAGCCCACAGCAGCAAAGCACAGATACGCAGTATTTT. It codes for CASSPQQQSTDTQYF.

This chain joins TRBV5-1 and TRBJ2-2; possible D gene TRBD1, 5 bases. This CDR3 has 15 residues. V was trimmed by 2 bases and J by 4 bases, leaving 12 bases between them. Germline CDR1 SGHRS, CDR2 YFSETQ. The CDR3 spells CASSFGQGRTGELFF. The CDR3 DNA is TGCGCCAGCAGCTTTGGGCAGGGTCGCACCGGGGAGCTGTTTTTT.

V usage is TRBV6-2 or TRBV6-3 and J usage is TRBJ1-2, with D perhaps matching TRBD1 (6 bases). The CDR3 is 16 residues long. The V and J ends lost 5 bases and 0 bases respectively, with 16 bases between them. Looked up from germline, CDR1 is MNHEY and CDR2 is SVGEGT. CDR3 in DNA: TGTGCCAGCAGTCGCCTCGGGGGGGCTGCTAACTATGGCTACACCTTC. It is translated as CASSRLGGAANYGYTF.

This chain uses TRBV18 with TRBJ2-1; D not certain. Trimming shortened V by 5 bases and J by 7 bases, and 9 bases separated the two germline ends. The germline V gene encodes CDR1 KGHSH and CDR2 LQKENI. CDR3 length: 12 amino acids. The CDR3 nucleotides are TGTGCCAGCTCATCTGCGCGGAATGAGCAGTTCTTC. Its translation is CASSSARNEQFF.

This clone was recorded only once. This rearrangement joins TRBV30 to TRBJ2-5; D uncertain. CDR3 length: 11 amino acids. CDR1 and CDR2 (germline): GTSNPN, SVGIG (reference sequence). The V and J ends lost 6 bases and 5 bases respectively, with 10 bases between them. CDR3 DNA: TGTGCCTGCTCGGTCAGGGAGACCCAGTACTTC. It translates to CACSVRETQYF.

The chain recombines TRBV19 with TRBJ2-2; 9 bases are a match to TRBD2. This CDR3 comprises 18 residues. CDR1 is LNHDA and CDR2 is SQIVND in the germline V gene (reference sequence). V shed 3 bases, J shed 7 bases, and the junction held 15 bases outside the gene matches. CDR3 DNA: TGTGCCAGTAGTATTAGCGGGAGTCGCTGGTCCTACTTCGGGGAGCTGTTTTTT. It is translated as CASSISGSRWSYFGELFF.

This chain connects TRBV6-2 or TRBV6-3 to TRBJ2-6, with D possibly matching TRBD1 (5 bases). Germline CDR1 reads MNHEY; CDR2 reads SVGEGT. Trimming removed 2 bases from V and 3 bases from J, with 20 bases in between. This CDR3 contains 19 residues. CDR3 in DNA: TGTGCCAGCAGTTACGAGGCGGTCTGGGGCCGTAGTGGGGCCAACGTCCTGACTTTC. Translated, it gives CASSYEAVWGRSGANVLTF.

This chain links TRBV7-3 with TRBJ2-7; 7 bases agree with TRBD2. The germline V gene has CDR1 SGHTA and CDR2 FQGTGA. After removal of 2 bases from V and 4 bases from J, the junction contained 5 bases not matched to a gene. This CDR3 spans 14 amino acids. CDR3 coding DNA: TGTGCCAGCAGCTTACAGGGAGGGGAGTACGAGCAGTACTTC. Residues: CASSLQGGEYEQYF.

V gene TRBV6-2 or TRBV6-3 combines with J gene TRBJ1-1; 7 positions match TRBD1. From germline, CDR1 is MNHEY and CDR2 SVGEGT. The V segment lost 4 bases and the J segment 3 bases; nucleotides outside the gene matches: 5. The length of the CDR3 is 14 residues. CDR3 loop: CASSSKGADTEAFF. CDR3 DNA sequence: TGTGCCAGCAGTTCGAAGGGGGCTGACACTGAAGCTTTCTTT.

This chain links TRBV3-1 (or the pseudogene TRBV3-2) with TRBJ1-4; perhaps TRBD1 as D (6 bases). The CDR3 consists of 13 residues. Germline loops: CDR1 LGHDT, CDR2 YNNKEL (reference sequence). The ends were cut back, 4 bases at V and 7 bases at J, with 10 bases in the middle. Here the CDR3 DNA reads TGTGCCAGCAGCCCCGGGACACCTGAAAAACTGTTTTTT. Protein: CASSPGTPEKLFF.

This sequence joins TRBV6-4 and TRBJ2-7, with 9 bases lining up with TRBD1. This CDR3 comprises 17 residues. CDR1 is MRHNA, CDR2 SNTAGT, per germline. V lost 7 bases, J lost 2 bases, and 15 bases stayed unmatched. CDR3 amino acids: CASKTGQGLTAAYEQYF. The CDR3 nucleotides are TGTGCCAGCAAAACTGGACAGGGGCTAACCGCCGCCTACGAGCAGTACTTC.

This clone was recorded at least ten times. This sequence joins TRBV10-3 and TRBJ2-2; D is perhaps TRBD1 (6 bases). The germline V gene has CDR1 ENHRY and CDR2 SYGVKD. CDR3 length: 14 amino acids. V was pared by 7 bases and J by 8 bases, with 17 bases between. DNA for the CDR3: TGTGCCATCATTCGGGACACCCTAGGAGGGGAGCTGTTTTTT. This gives the protein CAIIRDTLGGELFF.

This chain links TRBV10-3 with TRBJ2-3, with 8 bases identical to TRBD1. From germline, CDR1 is ENHRY and CDR2 SYGVKD. V lost 6 bases to trimming and J lost 6 bases; unmatched junction nucleotides: 11. The CDR3 contains 15 residues. The CDR3 reads CAIRTGTGGRDTQYF. The CDR3 region has the DNA TGTGCCATCAGGACCGGGACAGGCGGCCGGGATACGCAGTATTTT.

The chain uses TRBV11-2 and TRBJ2-1; 16 nucleotides agree with TRBD2. V lost 1 base and J lost 10; bases outside the gene matches: 1. Germline values: CDR1 SGHAT, CDR2 FQNNGV. The CDR3 has 15 amino acids. CDR3 sequence (DNA): TGTGCCAGCAGCTTAGGGGGACTAGCGGGAGGGGAGCAGTTCTTC. Translation gives CASSLGGLAGGEQFF. The full variable domain, its missing parts supplied by reference TRBV11-2 and TRBJ2-1, is EAGVAQSPRYKIIEKRQSVAFWCNPISGHATLYWYQQILGQGPKLLIQFQNNGVVDDSQLPKDRFSAERLKGVDSTLKIQPAKLEDSAVYLCASSLGGLAGGEQFFGPGTRLTVL.

This sequence joins TRBV7-2 and TRBJ2-5; D is perhaps TRBD1 (5 bases). The V end was cut by 2 bases, the J end by 3 bases, with 13 bases between. Germline lookup yields CDR1 SGHTA and CDR2 FQGNSA. The CDR3 consists of 15 residues. The CDR3 DNA sequence: TGTGCCAGCAGCTTATGGGGCAGATTTGAAGAGACCCAGTACTTC. It is translated as CASSLWGRFEETQYF.